These 8 T cell receptor beta chains share one sample of origin, sequenced in a study of T cell repertoires in cytomegalovirus infection. Each CDR3 protein gets one entry after TCRdb re-called the reads with MiXCR. In the table there are approximately 120,000 distinct CDR3 sequences, approximately 30% of which are singletons. The antigens for these receptors are not known. Here the sequenced sample was CD8+ T cells from cultured PBMCs, taken from culture after CMV antigen stimulation. Receptors were obtained from a human donor in good health (CMV status not recorded). Some clones in this sample may be carry-over from other donors' samples.

In its sample, this clonotype was seen a few times. The chain couples TRBV20-1 to TRBJ2-7; D possibly corresponds to TRBD1 (6 bases). This CDR3 has 16 amino acids. The ends were cut back, 1 base at V and 3 bases at J, with 19 bases in the middle. Germline CDR1 reads DFQATT; CDR2 reads SNEGSKA (reference sequence). CDR3 residues: CSARVIGAGENYEQYF. The CDR3 DNA is TGCAGTGCTAGAGTTATAGGGGCAGGGGAAAACTACGAGCAGTACTTC.

This chain connects TRBV7-2 to TRBJ1-2, with 8 bases identical to TRBD1. The CDR3 extends over 14 amino acids. Germline lookup yields CDR1 SGHTA and CDR2 FQGNSA. The V gene end was trimmed by 4 bases and the J gene end by 3 bases; junction bases not matched to a gene: 4. Here the CDR3 reads CASSSGQEYYGYTF. The CDR3, as DNA: TGTGCCAGCAGCTCGGGACAGGAATACTATGGCTACACCTTC.

CDR3 in DNA: TGTGCCAGCAGTTACTCGTCGTCTAGCGGCACAGATACGCAGTATTTT. As protein: CASSYSSSSGTDTQYF. The chain links TRBV6-5 to TRBJ2-3; weak D call: TRBD2 (6 bases). The V gene lost 0 bases and the J gene lost 1 base, with 11 bases spanning the gap. CDR1 is MNHEY and CDR2 is SVGAGI in the germline V gene. CDR3 length: 16 amino acids.

This clonotype was counted ten times or more. The J gene is TRBJ1-1, the V gene TRBV7-2; a possible D gene is TRBD1 (5 bases). The germline CDR1 and CDR2 sequences are SGHTA and FQGNSA. Trimming removed 2 bases from V and 4 bases from J, with 11 bases in between. This CDR3 spans 14 amino acids. The CDR3 region is CASSLPVGGTEAFF. CDR3 DNA sequence: TGTGCCAGCAGCTTACCCGTGGGGGGCACTGAAGCTTTCTTT.

This chain links TRBV12-5 with TRBJ2-1; 7 bases align to TRBD1. This CDR3 has 13 amino acids. The V gene's germline CDR1 is LGHNT and CDR2 FRNRAP. The V and J ends lost 6 bases and 2 bases, in that order; junction bases with no gene match: 1. The CDR3 DNA reads as TGTGCTAGTGGGCAGGGGGCCTACAATGAGCAGTTCTTC. Amino acids: CASGQGAYNEQFF.

The rearrangement uses TRBV10-3 and TRBJ2-1, with 10 bases matching TRBD1. Germline values: CDR1 ENHRY, CDR2 SYGVKD. CDR3 length: 14 residues. Unmatched junction bases numbered 8, after V lost 7 bases and J lost 8 bases. The CDR3 sequence is CAITLTGGLHEQFF. The CDR3 DNA is TGTGCCATCACCCTGACAGGGGGCCTCCATGAGCAGTTCTTC.

As to this clonotype: This may arise from a read error, as a much more abundant clone is one base away. The CDR3 carries no conserved terminal phenylalanine or tryptophan, so it likely arises from a read error. The chain recombines TRBV7-2 with TRBJ2-7; 7 nucleotides match TRBD1. Germline CDR1 is SGHTA and CDR2 is FQGNSA. This CDR3 spans 13 amino acids. J was trimmed by 6 bases and V by 1 base; bases with no gene match: 3. CDR3 residues: CASSLDWDSEQYL. CDR3 nucleotides: TGTGCCAGCAGCTTAGATTGGGACAGCGAGCAGTACTTA.

This clonotype was detected a few times. The chain carries TRBV5-1 and TRBJ1-1, with D possibly matching TRBD1 (5 bases). CDR3 length: 17 amino acids. V lost 0 bases, J lost 0 bases, and 15 bases lay in between. Germline assignment: CDR1 SGHRS and CDR2 YFSETQ. This CDR3 is CASSLDPGTAMNTEAFF. The DNA for the CDR3 is TGCGCCAGCAGCTTGGATCCCGGGACGGCGATGAACACTGAAGCTTTCTTT.